What follows describes a single TCR beta chain. The clone's antigen remains unknown. The input lacks base qualities; no much larger clone sits a single base away. These data are taken from a study of T-cell memory formation after mild COVID-19 (dated by TCRdb to the early 2020s). Regarding the research as a whole: TCR sequence clusters from the two donors were found to be largely donor specific. T-cell clones expanding and contracting after mild COVID-19 in a couple of donors were tracked by longitudinal TCRalpha and TCRbeta repertoire sequencing. Two young, previously healthy adult volunteers made up the cohort, one male and one female. Findings and caveats that apply to the study as a whole: Only two mild cases were covered by the study, and larger cohorts that include severe cases with pre-infection samples were considered necessary. SARS-CoV-2 specificity was not confirmed for the second-wave clones peaking on day 37. Balanced CD4/CD8 phenotypes were observed for clones contracting from day 15 to 85, whereas a bias towards CD4+ was observed for a second wave of clones expanding from day 15 to 37. Contracting CD4+ clones were found mainly in CM and EM memory subsets, while CD8+ clones were enriched in EMRA. The detection of some responding clones in pre-infection memory suggests that pre-existing cross-reactive memory T cells joined the SARS-CoV-2 response.

Ficoll-Paque density gradient centrifugation was the method used to isolate PBMCs. V and J are trimmed by 5 bases and 3 bases, and the gene matches miss 14 bases of the junction. Via the germline V gene, CDR1 is LGHNA and CDR2 YNFKEQ. The CDR3 has 17 amino acids, counting the end cysteine and phenylalanine. Of all the DNA, just the CDR3 is kept, 51 bases in frame from base 1. This sample was sequenced with an Illumina NovaSeq 6000. TCRalpha and TCRbeta cDNA libraries were constructed by 5'RACE with constant-segment primers, with sample barcodes and unique molecular identifiers being introduced. Trizol reagent was used to extract RNA from every sample. The libraries were amplified in two PCR steps, and the second step added a second sample barcode and Illumina TruSeq adapters. Sequencing of libraries was performed on an Illumina NovaSeq with 2 x 150 bp paired-end reads. On the study's bioinformatics: Reads were demultiplexed and collapsed into UMI-guided consensus sequences with migec v1.2.7. With mixcr v2.1.11, UMI consensuses were aligned to TRA and TRB V and J templates and assembled into clonotypes. Expanded or contracted clonotypes were those called significant by both edgeR and NoisET, with noise models trained on biological replicates. For edgeR calls, a false discovery rate-adjusted p below 0.01 and a log2 fold-change threshold of 1 were applied. As an exploratory analysis of dynamics, max-normalized trajectories of the 1000 most abundant clonotypes were examined by PCA with hierarchical clustering. The CD4 or CD8 phenotype of responding clones was assigned using the separately sequenced CD4+ and CD8+ repertoires. In-frame beta chains were kept once TCRdb had trimmed the public reads at Q25 with fastp and called clones with MiXCR. Entries are consolidated by CDR3 protein sequence, retaining the most common genes and DNA. The V and J calls reflect TCRdb's pipeline rather than the authors' work. For this sample the table gives 350,000 to 500,000 distinct CDR3 sequences, of which under 20% were detected only once. Jointly, the top ten make up around a fifth of the sample.

The receptor comes from a man aged 18 to 30 who had mild COVID-19 (a few samples of this study predate the infection). The sample titles of this study are shuffled in the database, so cell type and time point are left out; the donor was told from shared clones. The chain is assembled from TRBV4-2 and TRBJ2-7, with 9 middle bases fitting TRBD2. Sample: PBMCs or a T cell subset sorted from them (not recorded which). The CDR3 protein is CASSIAGTSWWGYEQYF. The nucleotides read TGTGCCAGCAGCATCGCCGGGACTAGCTGGTGGGGCTACGAGCAGTACTTC.